Sequencing of this T cell receptor (beta chain) was carried out in a study of blood T cell repertoires in COVID-19. Trimming took 2 bases from V and 1 from J, leaving 11 bases between them. The CDR3 runs 15 residues. Germline V gives CDR1 SGHTA, CDR2 FQGNSA. This clone is a singleton in its sample. The assay was immunoSEQ multiplex PCR, and TCRdb's table has in-frame clones only and misses some. There are 200,000 to 250,000 clones in the sample; less than 90% occur only once, and approximately 2.8% lies in the top ten. The specimen was PBMCs or T cells enriched from blood (not recorded which). This rearrangement joins TRBV7-2 to TRBJ1-1; D unclear. The clonotype originates from a woman aged 45-65 years in a cohort exposed to, infected with or recovered from COVID-19 (not recorded which). The CDR3, as DNA: TGTGCCAGCAGCTTATTGTACAGAGCGAACACTGAAGCTTTCTTT. Amino acids: CASSLLYRANTEAFF.